These 24 T cell receptor beta chains originate from one sample sequenced in a study of shared clonotypes between healthy human individuals. Assay used: immunoSEQ multiplex PCR; TCRdb lists only in-frame clones, some missing. The sample has 2,100,000 or so clones, 95% seen once. Sequenced: naive CD4+ T cells sorted from blood. The subset denotes: CD45RA+ positively selected. The receptors originated from a young man in good health.

The chain links TRBV9 to TRBJ2-1, with D maybe TRBD2 (6 bases). The germline V and J ends were trimmed by 0 bases and 1 base, with 20 bases remaining between them. CDR1 is SGDLS and CDR2 is YYNGEE in the germline V gene. CDR3 length equals 19 residues. CDR3 sequence: CASSVVPLGGPGSYNEQFF. DNA for the CDR3: TGTGCCAGCAGCGTAGTCCCCCTAGGAGGGCCAGGGTCCTACAATGAGCAGTTCTTC.

V and J are TRBV27 and TRBJ1-1, with 10 bases matching TRBD1. The CDR3 totals 16 residues. Germline trimming cut 4 bases from V and 3 bases from J; bases unmatched to any gene: 8. From germline, CDR1 is MNHEY and CDR2 SMNVEV (reference sequence). The CDR3, as DNA: TGTGCCAGCAGTTCATGGACAGGGGGAGGGGACACTGAAGCTTTCTTT. Encoded protein: CASSSWTGGGDTEAFF.

This clone was counted between two and nine times. Other nucleotide sequences in the sample specify the same CDR3. V gene TRBV27 combines with J gene TRBJ1-6; 9 nucleotides align to TRBD1. The CDR3 loop spans 15 amino acids. V lost 4 bases to trimming and J lost 8 bases; unmatched junction nucleotides: 6. The germline gives CDR1 MNHEY, CDR2 SMNVEV (reference sequence). The CDR3 protein is CASSSAGQGYSPLHF. In nucleotides, the CDR3 is TGTGCCAGCAGTTCAGCCGGACAGGGGTATTCACCCCTCCACTTT.

The chain uses TRBV27 and TRBJ2-5; 10 nucleotides align to TRBD2. Trimming cost V 6 bases and J 5 bases; bases outside gene matches: 6. The CDR3 has 14 residues. The germline V gene encodes CDR1 MNHEY and CDR2 SMNVEV (reference sequence). The CDR3 bases are TGTGCCAGCAGACGAGCGGGGGGGAGGGAGACCCAGTACTTC. Its translation is CASRRAGGRETQYF.

The rearrangement joins TRBV9 to TRBJ1-6, with D uncertain. This CDR3 has 14 residues. Germline V CDR1 and CDR2: SGDLS, YYNGEE. V was pared by 4 bases and J by 7 bases, with 12 bases between. CDR3 DNA sequence: TGTGCCAGCAGCCGAGAGGTTCAGAATTCACCCCTCCACTTT. Translated, it gives CASSREVQNSPLHF.

J is TRBJ2-2 and V is TRBV4-1; D may correspond to TRBD1 or TRBD2 (5 bases each). Germline V CDR1 and CDR2: MGHRA, YSYEKL. V lost 0 bases, J lost 1 base, and 9 bases lay in between. This CDR3 has 16 residues. The CDR3 nucleotides are TGCGCCAGCAGCCAAGATCCGGGGCGGAACACCGGGGAGCTGTTTTTT. Translating gives CASSQDPGRNTGELFF.

The chain is built from TRBV11-2 and TRBJ2-7; the match to TRBD2 covers 10 bases. This CDR3 is 17 amino acids long. Looked up from germline, CDR1 is SGHAT and CDR2 is FQNNGV. Germline trimming cut 1 base from V and 1 base from J; bases unmatched to any gene: 7. The CDR3 loop reads CASSLAGLALGSYEQYF. CDR3 bases: TGTGCCAGCAGCTTAGCGGGACTAGCGTTGGGGTCCTACGAGCAGTACTTC.

Of note for this clone: The sample holds other DNA sequences that translate to the same CDR3. V usage is TRBV15 and J usage is TRBJ2-5; D is ambiguous. V was shortened by 0 bases and J by 5 bases, with 4 bases between the two germline ends. CDR1 and CDR2 from the germline V gene are LNHNV and YYDKDF (reference sequence). The CDR3 spans 12 residues. Written as DNA, the CDR3 is TGTGCCACCAGCAGAGACTGGGAGACCCAGTACTTC. Translated, it gives CATSRDWETQYF.

The chain uses TRBV5-1 and TRBJ2-1; perhaps D is TRBD1 or TRBD2 (6 bases each). V lost 4 bases to trimming and J lost 9 bases, with 17 bases between them. The CDR3 has 14 amino acids. The germline CDR1 and CDR2 sequences are SGHRS and YFSETQ. The CDR3 is CASSDRRGAGEQFF. CDR3 bases: TGCGCCAGCAGCGACCGAAGGGGGGCAGGTGAGCAGTTCTTC. Using reference TRBV5-1 and TRBJ2-1 for the parts outside the CDR3, the full variable domain is KAGVTQTPRYLIKTRGQQVTLSCSPISGHRSVSWYQQTPGQGLQFLFEYFSETQRNKGNFPGRFSGRQFSNSRSEMNVSTLELGDSALYLCASSDRRGAGEQFFGPGTRLTVL.

Note on this clone: Other DNA sequences within the sample encode an identical CDR3. This chain connects TRBV11-2 to TRBJ2-7; 7 nucleotides match TRBD1. The CDR3 is 14 residues long. With V trimmed by 1 base and J by 3 bases, 3 bases remained unmatched. In germline, CDR1 is SGHAT, CDR2 FQNNGV. The CDR3 region has the DNA TGTGCCAGCAGCTTAGGACAGGGAGTCTACGAGCAGTACTTC. Protein product: CASSLGQGVYEQYF.

V usage is TRBV11-3 and J usage is TRBJ2-5, with 8 nucleotides matching TRBD2. Germline CDR1 SGHNT, CDR2 YENEEA. Unmatched junction bases numbered 6, after V lost 2 bases and J lost 1 base. This CDR3 has 16 residues. The CDR3 nucleotides read TGTGCCAGCAGCTTAAGGCTAGCGGGCGTCCAAGAGACCCAGTACTTC. It is translated as CASSLRLAGVQETQYF.

Remarks on this clone: The same CDR3 is also encoded by other DNA sequences in this sample. V usage is TRBV5-1 and J usage is TRBJ2-3; D ambiguous. V lost 0 bases to trimming and J lost 0 bases, with 5 bases between them. Per the germline V gene, CDR1 is SGHRS and CDR2 is YFSETQ. The CDR3 contains 14 residues. Written as DNA, the CDR3 is TGCGCCAGCAGCTTGGGGCTTAGCACAGATACGCAGTATTTT. Translating it yields CASSLGLSTDTQYF.

The chain joins TRBV2 to TRBJ1-4, with TRBD1 as a possible D gene (6 bases). V was cut by 4 bases and J by 10 bases, with 7 bases left in between. CDR1 and CDR2 (germline): SNHLY, FYNNEI. The length of the CDR3 is 11 residues. The CDR3 protein is CASSGGGKLFF. The CDR3 bases are TGTGCCAGCAGTGGAGGGGGAAAACTGTTTTTT.

The chain combines TRBV30 with TRBJ2-3; D uncertain. CDR1 GTSNPN and CDR2 SVGIG come from the germline V gene (reference sequence). Trimming removed 7 bases at V and 2 bases at J, with 7 bases between. CDR3 length: 11 residues. CDR3: CASSITDTQYF. CDR3 nucleotide sequence: TGTGCCTCATCAATCACAGATACGCAGTATTTT.

V gene TRBV7-3 combines with J gene TRBJ1-1; D possibly corresponds to TRBD1 (6 bases). CDR1 and CDR2 (germline): SGHTA, FQGTGA. The V and J ends lost 2 bases and 3 bases respectively, with 10 bases between them. The CDR3 consists of 14 residues. Here the CDR3 reads CASSLARGDTEAFF. As DNA, the CDR3 is TGTGCCAGCAGCTTAGCCAGGGGAGACACTGAAGCTTTCTTT.

J is TRBJ2-1 and V is TRBV29-1, with D perhaps TRBD1 (6 bases). Deletions cut 3 bases from V and 10 bases from J, with 13 bases between. CDR1 SQVTM and CDR2 ANQGSEA come from the germline V gene. The CDR3 sequence is 12 residues long. DNA for the CDR3: TGCAGCGTTGAGGGGTCAGGGGTCGAGCAGTTCTTC. Amino acids: CSVEGSGVEQFF.

V gene TRBV7-6 combines with J gene TRBJ2-2; TRBD2 matches at 12 bases. This CDR3 has 16 amino acids. V dropped 5 bases and J dropped 4; count of bases not matched to a gene: 5. Germline loops: CDR1 SGHVS, CDR2 FNYEAQ. Here the CDR3 reads CASSPGLAGSTGELFF. CDR3 nucleotide sequence: TGTGCCAGCAGCCCCGGACTAGCGGGGTCCACCGGGGAGCTGTTTTTT.

The chain uses TRBV5-1 and TRBJ1-2; D call uncertain. Trimming pared 4 bases from V and 2 bases from J, leaving 9 bases between. This CDR3 spans 13 amino acids. The germline V gene encodes CDR1 SGHRS and CDR2 YFSETQ. CDR3 sequence reads: CASSQTENYGYTF. CDR3 DNA: TGCGCCAGCAGCCAAACAGAGAACTATGGCTACACCTTC.

This chain links TRBV29-1 with TRBJ1-1; no clear D gene. Germline lookup yields CDR1 SQVTM and CDR2 ANQGSEA. The length of the CDR3 is 12 residues. V lost 8 bases and J 4 bases, leaving 14 bases between the germline ends. This chain's CDR3 is CSMSGLTTEAFF. CDR3 in DNA: TGCAGCATGTCTGGGTTGACCACTGAAGCTTTCTTT.

This sequence joins TRBV2 and TRBJ1-4; 12 bases are shared with TRBD1. V lost 1 base to trimming and J lost 0 bases; unmatched junction nucleotides: 3. CDR1 SNHLY and CDR2 FYNNEI come from the germline V gene. There are 18 residues in the CDR3. For the CDR3, the DNA is TGTGCCAGCAGTGAAGTAGGGACAGGGGGCGCAACTAATGAAAAACTGTTTTTT. Translation gives CASSEVGTGGATNEKLFF.

The CDR3 sequence: CASSPGGQVLRETQYF. DNA of the CDR3: TGTGCCAGCAGCCCGGGAGGACAGGTCCTTCGAGAGACCCAGTACTTC. The chain uses TRBV5-6 and TRBJ2-5; D is possibly TRBD1 or TRBD2 (7 bases each). V was trimmed by 4 bases and J by 4 bases, leaving 20 bases between them. The germline gives CDR1 SGHDT, CDR2 YYEEEE. The CDR3 has 16 residues.

Only one count was recorded for this clone. For the CDR3, the DNA is TGTGCCAGTAGCGGGACCAGCAAAAACATTCAGTACTTC. Its protein product is CASSGTSKNIQYF. V usage is TRBV19 and J usage is TRBJ2-4; the D gene could be TRBD1 or TRBD2 (5 bases each). Germline V gene lookup returns CDR1 LNHDA and CDR2 SQIVND (reference sequence). The V gene lost 6 bases and the J gene lost 3 bases, with 9 bases spanning the gap. CDR3 length: 13 amino acids.

This sequence joins TRBV28 and TRBJ1-6, with a possible D match to TRBD1 (6 bases). Trimming pared 1 base from V and 13 bases from J, leaving 8 bases between. The CDR3 spans 12 residues. CDR1 is MDHEN, CDR2 SYDVKM, per germline. The chain's CDR3 is CASSLLGGPLHF. CDR3 coding DNA: TGTGCCAGCAGTTTATTAGGGGGGCCCCTCCACTTT.

J is TRBJ2-1 and V is TRBV25-1; 9 bases agree with TRBD1. V lost 4 bases and J lost 6; bases outside the gene matches: 10. The CDR3 runs 16 residues. CDR1 and CDR2 from the germline V gene are MGHDK and SYGVNS. CDR3 coding DNA: TGTGCCAGCAGTGGCTACCGGGACAGGGTTTTCAATGAGCAGTTCTTC. Protein: CASSGYRDRVFNEQFF.